The clone carrying this T cell receptor (beta chain) was counted a few times. Its antigen is still unknown. Generation of TCR beta libraries employed quantitative 5'-RACE incorporating molecular barcodes. From the 5' RACE reads, TCRdb called clonotypes with MiXCR, one entry per CDR3 protein. Of 300,000 to 400,000 distinct CDR3 sequences listed, 20% to 25% are singletons. With 5 bases removed from V and 4 bases from J, the gap between germline ends came to 12 bases. The CDR3 totals 14 residues. The data belong to a study of CD8 T cells in ankylosing spondylitis. Study-level results: It was reported that disease-linked clones were significantly enriched in matched ankylosing spondylitis synovial fluid. In the blood and synovial fluid of reactive arthritis, some motif variants had been previously reported. Blood from ankylosing spondylitis patients appeared to carry a characteristic roughly 8-variant TCR beta motif.

Sequenced material: blood, either unsorted or a sorted T cell fraction (not recorded which). The sequence came from a male donor with ankylosing spondylitis or in good health (not recorded which). The rearrangement links TRBV12-3 or TRBV12-4 to TRBJ2-1; D may correspond to TRBD1 or TRBD2 (7 bases each). The DNA for the CDR3 is TGTGCCAGCAGTGGAGCGGGACAGTACAATGAGCAGTTCTTC. Translated: CASSGAGQYNEQFF.